The clone carrying this T cell receptor (beta chain) showed up just a few times. Its antigen is unknown. This sample is drawn from a study of T cell responses to AZD1222 COVID-19 vaccine. The table came from immunoSEQ multiplex PCR; TCRdb's copy has only in-frame clones and leaves some out. The table records about 110,000 clones, around 90% of them present only once. Overall study results and limits: Vaccine-associated CD4 TCRs ranged over spike, dominating at 160-218 and 743-854.

Source: peripheral blood, taken on day 0 of MenACWY control vaccination. The TCR was taken from an adult in good health.

CDR3 residues: CASGSIQGNTEAFF. The CDR3 region has the DNA TGTGCTAGTGGTTCGATACAGGGAAACACTGAAGCTTTCTTT. V and J are TRBV12-5 and TRBJ1-1; possible D gene TRBD1, 6 bases. V was clipped by 4 bases and J by 2 bases, with 11 bases between them. The length of the CDR3 is 14 residues. Per germline, CDR1 LGHNT and CDR2 FRNRAP.